The rows below give T cell receptor beta chains drawn from one sample of a study of cytomegalovirus exposure and HLA in healthy donors. The table came from immunoSEQ multiplex PCR; TCRdb's copy has only in-frame clones and leaves some out. This sample has approximately 95,000 clones, with approximately 81% found just once. The sample taken for sequencing was PBMCs. Receptors were obtained from a woman aged 40 to 55 in good health and CMV-seropositive. The CDR3 runs from the conserved cysteine through the conserved F or W. A D gene is named only where the DNA matches it firmly. Rows give clone size only sometimes, using once, few, many, or a class for an expanded clone.

j_call cdr3_length d_call clone_size v_call cdr3_aa cdr3_nt
TRBJ2-7 13 . once TRBV30 CAWARGASYEQYF TGTGCCTGGGCCCGGGGGGCATCCTACGAGCAGTACTTC
TRBJ2-6 17 TRBD1 . TRBV5-4 CASSLGGRGPGANVLTF TGTGCCAGCAGCTTAGGGGGCAGAGGCCCTGGGGCCAACGTCCTGACTTTC
TRBJ2-2 16 . . TRBV19 CASSIGGTMRAGELFF TGTGCCAGTAGTATAGGGGGGACAATGCGGGCCGGGGAGCTGTTTTTT
TRBJ1-4 14 TRBD1 . TRBV5-1 CASSPGQGGEKLFF TGCGCCAGCAGCCCGGGACAGGGTGGTGAAAAACTGTTTTTT
TRBJ2-7 14 TRBD1 few TRBV27 CASSWTGVGREQYF TGTGCCAGCAGCTGGACAGGGGTGGGCCGGGAGCAGTACTTC
TRBJ1-2 12 . . TRBV29-1 CSVERELYGYTF TGCAGCGTTGAAAGAGAACTCTATGGCTACACCTTC
TRBJ1-5 14 . . TRBV6-1 CASNGGMSNQPQHF TGTGCCAGCAATGGAGGAATGAGCAATCAGCCCCAGCATTTT
TRBJ2-7 13 TRBD1 . TRBV5-4 CASSRTGTYEQYF TGTGCCAGCAGCCGGACAGGGACCTACGAGCAGTACTTC
TRBJ2-1 17 TRBD2 . TRBV11-3 CASSLEGPSGTYNEQFF TGTGCCAGCAGCTTAGAGGGGCCTAGCGGGACCTACAATGAGCAGTTCTTC
TRBJ1-3 16 . few TRBV5-1 CASSLAGDSSGNTIYF TGCGCCAGCAGCTTGGCCGGGGACTCGTCTGGAAACACCATATATTTT
TRBJ1-4 17 . . TRBV19 CASSKTAAKATNEKLFF TGTGCCAGTAGTAAGACAGCAGCCAAAGCAACTAATGAAAAACTGTTTTTT
TRBJ2-1 13 TRBD2 few TRBV7-9 CSSSPRTRREQFF TGTTCCAGCAGCCCCCGGACTAGACGTGAGCAGTTCTTC
TRBJ2-1 14 . . TRBV5-1 CASSLAAGPHEQFF TGCGCCAGCAGCTTGGCCGCAGGTCCCCATGAGCAGTTCTTC
TRBJ2-2 16 . . TRBV7-8 CASSHQGGLNTGELFF TGTGCCAGCAGCCACCAGGGGGGCCTTAACACCGGGGAGCTGTTTTTT
TRBJ2-1 16 TRBD2 . TRBV2 CASSEVAGASYNEQFF TGTGCCAGCAGTGAGGTAGCGGGAGCATCCTACAATGAGCAGTTCTTC
TRBJ2-1 15 TRBD2 . TRBV11-2 CASSFISGNYNEQFF TGTGCCAGCAGCTTTATTAGCGGGAACTACAATGAGCAGTTCTTC
TRBJ2-7 16 . . TRBV5-5 CASSSGPGHGTDEQYF TGTGCCAGCAGCAGTGGCCCGGGACACGGAACGGACGAGCAGTACTTC
TRBJ2-4 16 TRBD1 once TRBV28 CASSLSAGQGSNIQYF TGTGCCAGCAGTTTATCCGCGGGACAGGGATCAAACATTCAGTACTTC
TRBJ1-4 13 . . TRBV7-7 CASSLAPNEKLFF TGTGCTAGCAGCTTAGCCCCAAATGAAAAACTGTTTTTT
TRBJ2-6 15 . few TRBV6-4 CASSEGGSGANVLTF TGTGCCAGCAGTGAAGGAGGGTCTGGGGCCAACGTCCTGACTTTC
TRBJ2-7 14 . . TRBV6-1 CASRARDWSYEQYF TGTGCCAGCAGGGCCAGGGACTGGTCCTACGAGCAGTACTTC
TRBJ1-1 14 . . TRBV5-1 CASSLDSGNTEAFF TGCGCCAGCAGCTTGGATTCCGGGAACACTGAAGCTTTCTTT
TRBJ2-7 12 . . TRBV18 CASSPGAAEQYF TGTGCCAGCTCACCTGGGGCAGCCGAGCAGTACTTC
TRBJ2-7 14 TRBD1 . TRBV5-8 CASSLPGQVGTGYF TGTGCCAGCAGCCTTCCGGGACAGGTAGGTACGGGGTACTTC
TRBJ2-7 14 TRBD1 . TRBV5-1 CASSLKGQNTEQYF TGCGCCAGCAGCTTAAAGGGACAGAATACCGAGCAGTACTTC
TRBJ2-2 16 TRBD2 . TRBV10-3 CAISGRLAANTGELFF TGTGCCATCAGTGGCCGACTAGCGGCAAACACCGGGGAGCTGTTTTTT
TRBJ2-7 13 . . TRBV7-3 CASSLQGSDEQYF TGTGCCAGCAGCTTACAGGGGTCGGACGAGCAGTACTTC
TRBJ2-1 15 . . TRBV9 CASSVAGETYNEQFF TGTGCCAGCAGCGTCGCAGGTGAAACTTACAATGAGCAGTTCTTC
TRBJ1-4 16 . . TRBV5-1 CASSSLLDRGNEKLFF TGCGCCAGCAGCTCATTACTCGACCGGGGAAATGAAAAACTGTTTTTT
TRBJ2-1 15 TRBD2 . TRBV7-2 CASSRLADFYNEQFF TGTGCCAGCAGCCGACTAGCGGATTTCTACAATGAGCAGTTCTTC
TRBJ1-2 15 . . TRBV6-1 CASSEGSGANYGYTF TGTGCCAGCAGTGAAGGTTCGGGAGCTAACTATGGCTACACCTTC
TRBJ2-5 15 TRBD1 . TRBV2 CASTLRGQISSSQYF TGTGCCAGCACCCTCCGGGGACAGATCTCATCCTCCCAGTACTTC
TRBJ2-7 13 . . TRBV19 CASSYRDTYEQYF TGTGCCAGTAGCTACCGGGACACGTACGAGCAGTACTTC
TRBJ2-5 17 TRBD2 . TRBV27 CASSLYYSGSGGETQYF TGTGCCAGCAGTTTGTACTATAGCGGGAGCGGTGGGGAGACCCAGTACTTC
TRBJ1-1 11 . . TRBV2 CASSSSGRAFF TGTGCCAGCAGTTCATCCGGGAGAGCTTTCTTT
TRBJ1-2 12 . few TRBV9 CASSVDSYGYTF TGTGCCAGCAGCGTGGACAGCTATGGCTACACCTTC
TRBJ1-2 14 . . TRBV11-3 CASSFGSTNYGYTF TGTGCCAGCAGCTTTGGGAGTACTAACTATGGCTACACCTTC
TRBJ1-4 14 TRBD1 few TRBV5-1 CASTLQGAGEKLFF TGCGCCAGCACCTTACAGGGGGCCGGGGAAAAACTGTTTTTT
TRBJ1-1 13 . . TRBV27 CASSLSRGTEAFF TGTGCCAGCAGTTTGTCCAGGGGCACTGAAGCTTTCTTT
TRBJ2-7 14 TRBD1 . TRBV28 CASSSPGQIYEQYF TGTGCCAGCAGCTCCCCGGGACAGATCTACGAGCAGTACTTC
TRBJ1-1 14 TRBD1 . TRBV28 CASSFRQGNTEAFF TGTGCCAGCAGTTTCCGACAGGGGAACACTGAAGCTTTCTTT
TRBJ1-2 16 TRBD1 . TRBV28 CASSKTRDRVSYGYTF TGTGCCAGCAGTAAAACCCGGGACAGGGTTTCCTATGGCTACACCTTC
TRBJ1-2 15 . . TRBV5-1 CASSLSAARSDGYTF TGCGCCAGCAGCTTGAGCGCCGCTAGAAGCGATGGCTACACCTTC
TRBJ2-1 15 TRBD2 . TRBV4-1 CASSQQRELDNEQFF TGCGCCAGCAGCCAACAGCGGGAGTTAGACAATGAGCAGTTCTTC
TRBJ2-7 19 . . TRBV21-1 CASSTTGTSGRDRNYEQYF TGTGCCAGCAGCACGACCGGGACTAGCGGCCGGGACCGGAACTACGAGCAGTACTTC
TRBJ1-1 13 . . TRBV7-3 CASSIQGGTEAFF TGTGCCAGCAGTATCCAGGGCGGCACTGAAGCTTTCTTT
TRBJ1-2 12 . . TRBV27 CASSLSQYGYTF TGTGCCAGCAGTTTATCACAATATGGCTACACCTTC
TRBJ1-3 16 . . TRBV7-9 CSSSLAGSLSGNTIYF TGTTCCAGCAGCTTAGCTGGCTCCCTCTCTGGAAACACCATATATTTT
TRBJ2-3 16 TRBD2 . TRBV11-2 CASGSRTGGFTDTQYF TGTGCCAGCGGGTCACGGACGGGAGGATTCACAGATACGCAGTATTTT
TRBJ2-7 14 TRBD2 . TRBV6-1 CASSEGGTRPEQYF TGTGCCAGCAGTGAAGGGGGGACTAGACCCGAGCAGTACTTC
TRBJ2-5 14 TRBD2 once TRBV10-2 CASSELSGRRTQYF TGCGCCAGCAGTGAACTAAGCGGGAGAAGAACCCAGTACTTC
TRBJ2-7 14 . once TRBV27 CASSLWGNPYEQYF TGTGCCAGCAGTTTATGGGGCAACCCCTACGAGCAGTACTTC
TRBJ2-1 13 . . TRBV7-8 CASSFRDSSFQFF TGTGCCAGCAGCTTCCGGGACTCCTCCTTCCAGTTCTTC
TRBJ1-4 14 . . TRBV2 CASRVGEVEEKLFF TGTGCCAGCAGAGTAGGGGAGGTTGAGGAAAAACTGTTTTTT
TRBJ1-1 11 . . TRBV6-6 CATWRNTEAFF TGTGCCACCTGGAGGAACACTGAAGCTTTCTTT
TRBJ2-5 16 . . TRBV28 CASSSPVVQTGETQYF TGTGCCAGCAGTTCCCCCGTAGTTCAAACGGGGGAGACCCAGTACTTC
TRBJ2-3 15 . once TRBV28 CASSPTGSRADTQYF TGTGCCAGCAGCCCGACAGGTAGTAGGGCAGATACGCAGTATTTT
TRBJ2-7 18 TRBD1 . TRBV5-1 CASSPPAFTLTGLYEQYF TGCGCCAGCAGCCCTCCCGCCTTCACGCTGACAGGGCTCTACGAGCAGTACTTC
TRBJ1-1 12 . once TRBV29-1 CSAFTENTEAFF TGCAGCGCATTTACAGAGAACACTGAAGCTTTCTTT
TRBJ1-4 16 . . TRBV28 CASSPPAGKGNEKLFF TGTGCCAGCAGTCCCCCGGCAGGGAAGGGGAATGAAAAACTGTTTTTT